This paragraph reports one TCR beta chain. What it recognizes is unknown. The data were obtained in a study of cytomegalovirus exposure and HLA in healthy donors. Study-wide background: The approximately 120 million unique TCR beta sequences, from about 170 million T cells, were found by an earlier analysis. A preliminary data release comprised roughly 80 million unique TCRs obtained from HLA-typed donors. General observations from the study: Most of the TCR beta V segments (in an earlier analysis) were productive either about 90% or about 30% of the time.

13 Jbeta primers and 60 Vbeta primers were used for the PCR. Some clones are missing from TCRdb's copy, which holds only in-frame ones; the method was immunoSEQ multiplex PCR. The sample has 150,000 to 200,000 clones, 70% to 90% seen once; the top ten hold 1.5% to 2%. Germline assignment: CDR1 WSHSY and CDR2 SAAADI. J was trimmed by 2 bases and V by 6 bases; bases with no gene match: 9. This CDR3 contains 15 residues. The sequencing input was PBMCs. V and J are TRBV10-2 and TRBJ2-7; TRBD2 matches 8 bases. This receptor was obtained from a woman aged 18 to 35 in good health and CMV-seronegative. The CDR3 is CASRDLAGAPYEQYF. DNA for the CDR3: TGCGCCAGCAGGGACCTAGCGGGTGCTCCCTACGAGCAGTACTTC.